The 9 T cell receptor beta chains in this list originate from one sample, sequenced in a study of CD8 T cells in Susac syndrome (dated by TCRdb to about 2019). The protocol used for the library was the immunoSEQ multiplex PCR assay. RNA was extracted using the RNeasy kit, and about 0.5 to 1 ug of the RNA was reverse transcribed with random hexamers. TCRdb ran its own pipeline on the public reads, namely fastp trimming at Q25 and MiXCR clone calling, and kept in-frame beta chains. Each CDR3 protein appears once, grouped with its most common genes and DNA. This sample comprises over 100,000 distinct CDR3 sequences, around 96% of them detected only once. About 0.14% of the sample rests with the top ten. The sequenced sample consisted of CD4+ T cells from PBMCs. The source is a human donor with Susac syndrome.

The gene calls are TRBV20-1 and TRBJ2-1; D is undetermined. This CDR3 region has 13 residues. V lost 7 bases, J lost 1 base, and 11 bases lay in between. CDR1 is DFQATT and CDR2 is SNEGSKA in the germline V gene (reference sequence). The CDR3 loop is CSGQGISYNEQFF. The CDR3 DNA sequence: TGCAGTGGGCAAGGGATTTCCTACAATGAGCAGTTCTTC.

The chain is built from TRBV4-1 and TRBJ1-1; D possibly corresponds to TRBD1 (6 bases). The CDR3 is 15 residues long. Per germline, CDR1 MGHRA and CDR2 YSYEKL. V shed 2 bases and J shed 1 base, with 11 bases lying between them. The CDR3: CASSQLGHQNTEAFF. The CDR3 bases are TGCGCCAGCAGCCAACTGGGACACCAGAACACTGAAGCTTTCTTT.

This chain uses TRBV28 with TRBJ1-2; weak D call: TRBD1 (6 bases). V was pared by 10 bases and J by 0 bases, with 12 bases between. Looked up from germline, CDR1 is MDHEN and CDR2 is SYDVKM. The CDR3 has 13 residues. CDR3 loop: CAIQDSSNYGYTF. CDR3 in DNA: TGTGCCATACAGGACAGTTCTAACTATGGCTACACCTTC.

The chain employs TRBV20-1 and TRBJ1-1, with 9 bases fitting TRBD1. Germline V CDR1 and CDR2: DFQATT, SNEGSKA (reference sequence). The CDR3 has 13 amino acids. The V and J ends lost 2 bases and 4 bases, in that order; junction bases with no gene match: 2. Here the CDR3 reads CSARKTGGTEAFF. CDR3 DNA sequence: TGCAGTGCTAGAAAGACAGGGGGCACTGAAGCTTTCTTT.

The rearrangement joins TRBV6-5 to TRBJ1-3; D unresolved. The CDR3 sequence is 13 residues long. Looked up from germline, CDR1 is MNHEY and CDR2 is SVGAGI. With 0 bases removed from V and 4 bases from J, the gap between germline ends came to 4 bases. CDR3 loop: CASSYSGGNTIYF. The CDR3 region has the DNA TGTGCCAGCAGTTACTCGGGGGGAAACACCATATATTTT.

The chain combines TRBV4-2 with TRBJ1-1, with D unresolved. The CDR3 consists of 14 residues. V lost 2 bases and J 1 base, leaving 8 bases between the germline ends. Germline lookup yields CDR1 LGHNA and CDR2 YNFKEQ. CDR3 region: CASSQSRENTEAFF. The CDR3 nucleotides are TGTGCCAGCAGCCAATCAAGAGAGAACACTGAAGCTTTCTTT.

V and J are TRBV20-1 and TRBJ2-7; TRBD2 agrees at 10 bases. Trimming took 6 bases from V and 6 from J; bases not matched to a gene: 8. CDR1 is DFQATT, CDR2 SNEGSKA, per germline (reference sequence). The CDR3 length is 13 residues. The CDR3 region is CSAPGTSVSEQYF. CDR3 nucleotide sequence: TGCAGTGCCCCAGGGACTAGCGTAAGCGAGCAGTACTTC.

This rearrangement joins TRBV20-1 to TRBJ2-3; TRBD1 aligns across 9 bases. The CDR3 spans 15 residues. Trimming at V came to 1 base and at J to 5 bases, leaving 7 bases not matched to a gene. Germline CDR1 DFQATT, CDR2 SNEGSKA (reference sequence). The chain's CDR3 is CSARGSGQGEDTQYF. The CDR3 nucleotides read TGCAGTGCTAGAGGTTCGGGACAGGGAGAAGATACGCAGTATTTT.

This clonotype has just one count. This chain connects TRBV19 to TRBJ2-3; D may be TRBD1 (6 bases). Germline V gene lookup returns CDR1 LNHDA and CDR2 SQIVND (reference sequence). V lost 6 bases, J lost 3 bases, and 10 bases lay in between. The CDR3 has 13 amino acids. CDR3 in amino acids: CASSNRVTDTQYF. Written as DNA, the CDR3 is TGTGCCAGTAGCAACAGGGTTACAGATACGCAGTATTTT.